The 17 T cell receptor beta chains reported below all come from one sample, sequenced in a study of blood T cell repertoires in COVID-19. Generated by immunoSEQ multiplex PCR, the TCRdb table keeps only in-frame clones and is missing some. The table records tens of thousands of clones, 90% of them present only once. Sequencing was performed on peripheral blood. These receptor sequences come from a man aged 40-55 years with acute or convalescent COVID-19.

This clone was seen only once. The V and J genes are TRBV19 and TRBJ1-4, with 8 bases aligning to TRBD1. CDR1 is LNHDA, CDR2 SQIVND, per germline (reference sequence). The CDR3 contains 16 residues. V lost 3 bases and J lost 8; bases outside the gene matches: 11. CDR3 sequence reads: CASSIFKGTGVEKLFF. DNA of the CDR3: TGTGCCAGTAGTATCTTTAAGGGGACAGGTGTCGAAAAACTGTTTTTT.

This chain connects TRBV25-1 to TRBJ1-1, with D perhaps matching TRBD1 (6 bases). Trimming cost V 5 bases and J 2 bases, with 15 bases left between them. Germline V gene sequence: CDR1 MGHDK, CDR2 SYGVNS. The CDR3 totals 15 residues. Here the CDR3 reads CASSPGTTSNTEAFF. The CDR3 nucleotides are TGTGCCAGCAGTCCAGGGACAACTTCAAACACTGAAGCTTTCTTT.

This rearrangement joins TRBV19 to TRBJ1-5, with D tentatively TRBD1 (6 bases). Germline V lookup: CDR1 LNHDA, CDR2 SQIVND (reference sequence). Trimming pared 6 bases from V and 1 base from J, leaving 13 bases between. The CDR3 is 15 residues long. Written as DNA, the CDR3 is TGTGCCAGTAGGCTACAGGGTCCAAGCAATCAGCCCCAGCATTTT. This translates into CASRLQGPSNQPQHF.

The CDR3: CASSLRLAIETQYF. The CDR3, as DNA: TGTGCCAGCAGCCTCCGACTAGCGATAGAGACCCAGTACTTC. This sequence joins TRBV3-1 (or the pseudogene TRBV3-2) and TRBJ2-5, with TRBD2 matching over 8 bases. The V segment lost 4 bases and the J segment 4 bases; nucleotides outside the gene matches: 5. In germline, CDR1 is LGHDT, CDR2 YNNKEL (reference sequence). The length of the CDR3 is 14 residues.

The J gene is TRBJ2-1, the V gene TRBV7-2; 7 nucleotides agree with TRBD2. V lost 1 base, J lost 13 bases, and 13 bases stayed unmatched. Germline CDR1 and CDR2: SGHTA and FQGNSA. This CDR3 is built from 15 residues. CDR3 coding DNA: TGTGCCAGCAGCTTAGATCGGGCCAAAAGCGGGATTCAGTTCTTC. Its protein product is CASSLDRAKSGIQFF.

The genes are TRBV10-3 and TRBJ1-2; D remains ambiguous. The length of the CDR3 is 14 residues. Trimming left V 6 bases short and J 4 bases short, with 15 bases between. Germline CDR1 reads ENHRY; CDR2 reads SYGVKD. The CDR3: CAISPDRDIYGYTF. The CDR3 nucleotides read TGTGCCATCAGCCCAGATCGGGATATCTATGGCTACACCTTC.

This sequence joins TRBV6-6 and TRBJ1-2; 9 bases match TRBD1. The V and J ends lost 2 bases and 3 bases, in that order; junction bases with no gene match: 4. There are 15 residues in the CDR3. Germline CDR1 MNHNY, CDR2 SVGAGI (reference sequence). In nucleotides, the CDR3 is TGTGCCAGCAGTTACCAGGGACAGGGCGACTATGGCTACACCTTC. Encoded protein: CASSYQGQGDYGYTF.

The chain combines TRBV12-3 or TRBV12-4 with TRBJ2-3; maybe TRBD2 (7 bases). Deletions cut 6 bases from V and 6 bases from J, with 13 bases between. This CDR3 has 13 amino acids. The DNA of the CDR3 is TGTGCCAGCAGAGGCGGGGGCCGCGATACGCAGTATTTT. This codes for CASRGGGRDTQYF.

CDR3 DNA sequence: TGCGCCAGCAGTGAGCCCCATCAGGGAGGGGGTGAGGAGACCCAGTACTTC. Its translation: CASSEPHQGGGEETQYF. The rearrangement joins TRBV10-2 to TRBJ2-5, with a weak D call TRBD2 (7 bases). Trimming left V 2 bases short and J 5 bases short, with 21 bases between. CDR3 size: 17 residues. In germline, CDR1 is WSHSY, CDR2 SAAADI.

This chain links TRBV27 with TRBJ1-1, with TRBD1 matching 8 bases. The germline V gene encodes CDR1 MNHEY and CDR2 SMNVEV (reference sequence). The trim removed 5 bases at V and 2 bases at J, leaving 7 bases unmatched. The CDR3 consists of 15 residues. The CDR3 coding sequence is TGTGCCAGCAGTCCCTCCAGGGGGCCCAACACTGAAGCTTTCTTT. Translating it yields CASSPSRGPNTEAFF.

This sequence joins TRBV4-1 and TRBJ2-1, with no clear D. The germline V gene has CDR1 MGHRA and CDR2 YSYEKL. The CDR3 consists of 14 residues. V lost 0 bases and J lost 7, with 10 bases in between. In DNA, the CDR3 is TGCGCCAGCAGCCAAGAACAACCGCGGAATGAGCAGTTCTTC. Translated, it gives CASSQEQPRNEQFF.

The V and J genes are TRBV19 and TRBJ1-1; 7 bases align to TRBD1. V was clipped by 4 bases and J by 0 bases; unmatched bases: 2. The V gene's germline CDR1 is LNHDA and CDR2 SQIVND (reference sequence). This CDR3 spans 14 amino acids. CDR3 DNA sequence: TGTGCCAGTAGTACGGGACAGTTGAACACTGAAGCTTTCTTT. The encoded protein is CASSTGQLNTEAFF.

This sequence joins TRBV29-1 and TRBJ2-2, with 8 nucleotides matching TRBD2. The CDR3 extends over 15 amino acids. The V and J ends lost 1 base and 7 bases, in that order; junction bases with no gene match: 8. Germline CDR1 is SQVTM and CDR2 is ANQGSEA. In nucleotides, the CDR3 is TGCAGCGTTGAAGCCGGGAGGGCCTTCGGCGGGGAGCTGTTTTTT. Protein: CSVEAGRAFGGELFF.

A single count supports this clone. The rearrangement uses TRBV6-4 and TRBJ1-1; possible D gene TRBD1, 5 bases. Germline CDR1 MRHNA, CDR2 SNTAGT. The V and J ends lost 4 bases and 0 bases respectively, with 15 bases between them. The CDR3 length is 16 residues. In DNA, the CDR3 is TGTGCCAGCAGTGGGGGCCCGAGACCCATGAACACTGAAGCTTTCTTT. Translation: CASSGGPRPMNTEAFF.

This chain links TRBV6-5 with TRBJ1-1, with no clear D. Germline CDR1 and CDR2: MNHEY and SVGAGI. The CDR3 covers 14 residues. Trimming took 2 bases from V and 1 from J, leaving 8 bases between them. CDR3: CASSYERGNTEAFF. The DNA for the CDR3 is TGTGCCAGCAGTTACGAGAGAGGGAACACTGAAGCTTTCTTT.

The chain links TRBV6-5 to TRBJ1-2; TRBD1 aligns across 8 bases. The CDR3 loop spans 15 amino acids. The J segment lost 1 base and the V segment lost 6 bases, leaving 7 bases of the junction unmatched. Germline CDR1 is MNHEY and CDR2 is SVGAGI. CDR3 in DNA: TGTGCCAGCAGCTACAGGGGGACGAATAACTATGGCTACACCTTC. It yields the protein CASSYRGTNNYGYTF.

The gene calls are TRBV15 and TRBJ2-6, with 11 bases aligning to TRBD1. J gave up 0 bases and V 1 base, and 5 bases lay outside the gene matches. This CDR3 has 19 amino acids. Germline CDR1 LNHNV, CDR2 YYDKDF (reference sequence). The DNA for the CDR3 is TGTGCCACCAGCAGAGTGGGGACAGGGGGGACCTCTGGGGCCAACGTCCTGACTTTC. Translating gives CATSRVGTGGTSGANVLTF.